The following is a TCR beta chain sequence with its context. Followed over time, Seattle patients had been enrolled while infection was active. This entry belongs to a study of blood T cell repertoires in COVID-19. The overall study: Acute and convalescent COVID-19 samples came from the United States, Italy and Spain. PBMCs, B-cell-depleted T cells, or T cells provided the cDNA or gDNA that made up the material.

V shed 6 bases, J shed 0 bases, and the junction held 8 bases outside the gene matches. This CDR3 has 15 residues. Germline values: CDR1 MNHEY, CDR2 SMNVEV (reference sequence). In the original processing: It was from reference gene primer amplification that nucleated cell counts were estimated. Produced via immunoSEQ multiplex PCR; TCRdb's table is partial and in-frame only. V and J calls and clone size are given by that table; D and trimming were obtained from the DNA. Of roughly 190,000 clones in the sample, approximately 81% were seen once. The TCR comes from a woman aged 70-85 years with COVID-19, enrolled during active disease. The sample comprised peripheral blood. The gene calls are TRBV27 and TRBJ2-7; 7 bases are shared with TRBD1. The CDR3 sequence is CASRPVGTASYEQYV. In DNA form, the CDR3 reads TGTGCCAGCAGGCCTGTGGGGACAGCCTCCTACGAGCAGTACGTC.